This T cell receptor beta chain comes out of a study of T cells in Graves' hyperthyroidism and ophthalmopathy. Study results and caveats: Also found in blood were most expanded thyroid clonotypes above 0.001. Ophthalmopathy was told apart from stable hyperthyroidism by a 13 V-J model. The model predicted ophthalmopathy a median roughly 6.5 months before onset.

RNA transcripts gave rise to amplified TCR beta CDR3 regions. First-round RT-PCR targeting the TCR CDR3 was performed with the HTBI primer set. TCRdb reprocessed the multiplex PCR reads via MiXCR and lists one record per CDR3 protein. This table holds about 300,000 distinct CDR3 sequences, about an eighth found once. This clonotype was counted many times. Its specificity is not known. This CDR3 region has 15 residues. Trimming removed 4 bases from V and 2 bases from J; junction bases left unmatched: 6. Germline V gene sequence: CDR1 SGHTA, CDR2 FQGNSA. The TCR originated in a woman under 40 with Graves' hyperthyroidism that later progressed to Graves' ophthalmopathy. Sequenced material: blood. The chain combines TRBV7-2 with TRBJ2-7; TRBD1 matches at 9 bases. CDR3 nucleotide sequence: TGTGCCAGCAGCTCCGCCGGGGACAGGGCCTACGAGCAGTACTTC. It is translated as CASSSAGDRAYEQYF. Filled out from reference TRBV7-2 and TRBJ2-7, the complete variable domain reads GAGVSQSPSNKVTEKGKDVELRCDPISGHTALYWYRQSLGQGLEFLIYFQGNSAPDKSGLPSDRFSAERTGGSVSTLTIQRTQQEDSAVYLCASSSAGDRAYEQYFGPGTRLTVT.